The 4 T cell receptor beta chains in this list originate from one sample, sequenced in a study of blood T cell repertoires in COVID-19. Assay used: immunoSEQ multiplex PCR; TCRdb lists only in-frame clones, some missing. The data contain around 68,000 clones, 89% of them seen just once; the ten biggest clones take up roughly 8.8%. Material for sequencing was peripheral blood. The source is a man in his forties or fifties with active COVID-19.

The genes are TRBV4-1 and TRBJ2-4, with D possibly being TRBD1 (5 bases). The CDR3 is 15 amino acids. Per the germline V gene, CDR1 is MGHRA and CDR2 is YSYEKL. Trimming removed 0 bases from V and 9 bases from J, with 15 bases in between. Here the CDR3 reads CASSQDEGHRSIQYF. The CDR3 DNA reads as TGCGCCAGCAGCCAAGATGAAGGACATCGGAGCATTCAGTACTTC.

The chain recombines TRBV5-4 with TRBJ1-1; TRBD1 matches 10 bases. V was clipped by 3 bases and J by 5 bases; unmatched bases: 7. The V gene's germline CDR1 is SGHNT and CDR2 YYREEE (reference sequence). The CDR3 has 15 amino acids. The CDR3 protein is CASSSYRQGATEAFF. The CDR3 DNA reads TGTGCCAGCAGCTCCTACCGACAGGGGGCGACTGAAGCTTTCTTT. Variable domain in full (rest from reference TRBV5-4 and TRBJ1-1): ETGVTQSPTHLIKTRGQQVTLRCSSQSGHNTVSWYQQALGQGPQFIFQYYREEENGRGNFPPRFSGLQFPNYSSELNVNALELDDSALYLCASSSYRQGATEAFFGQGTRLTVV.

This chain uses TRBV2 with TRBJ1-1, with 10 bases matching TRBD1. CDR3 length: 15 residues. Trimming removed 4 bases from V and 0 bases from J; junction bases left unmatched: 2. Germline-derived CDR1 and CDR2 are SNHLY and FYNNEI. Written as DNA, the CDR3 is TGTGCCAGCAGTGGACAGGGGGCTGTGAACACTGAAGCTTTCTTT. Translated, it gives CASSGQGAVNTEAFF.

The chain employs TRBV6-2 or TRBV6-3 and TRBJ2-3, with D maybe TRBD1 (7 bases). V was cut by 6 bases and J by 5 bases, with 15 bases left in between. Germline loops: CDR1 MNHEY, CDR2 SVGEGT. This CDR3 is 14 amino acids long. CDR3 region: CASSPQGGGDTQYF. The CDR3 region has the DNA TGTGCCAGCAGCCCGCAGGGGGGTGGAGATACGCAGTATTTT.